A selection of T cell receptor beta chains follows, all from one sample in a study of regulatory T cells in long-lasting Graves disease. Using its own MiXCR run on the multiplex PCR reads, TCRdb lists one record per CDR3 protein. Among 410,000 or so distinct CDR3 sequences listed, 15% were seen once. These data were likewise used in another study, on T cells in Graves' hyperthyroidism and ophthalmopathy.

This material consisted of peripheral blood mononuclear cells (PBMCs), taken at new diagnosis, from a patient treated with antithyroid drugs. These receptors were taken from a woman aged 25 to 39 with Graves disease. Both conserved end residues are part of each CDR3. The D gene is left open where the match is weak. Clone size is given for some rows only: seen once, a few or many times, or a class if the clone is expanded.

d_call	v_call	j_call	clone_size	cdr3_nt	cdr3_aa
NA	TRBV20-1	TRBJ2-5	few	TGCAGTGCTAGACAGGGAAAAGAGACCCAGTACTTC	CSARQGKETQYF
NA	TRBV6-2/TRBV6-3	TRBJ1-2	NA	TGTGCCAGCAGATTCCCAGGGGTTCCTGGCTACACCTTC	CASRFPGVPGYTF
TRBD2	TRBV7-7	TRBJ2-2	few	TGTGCCAGCAGCTTATACGTTGAGCGGGAGGGCCCCGGGGAGCTGTTTTTT	CASSLYVEREGPGELFF
NA	TRBV5-6	TRBJ1-5	NA	TGTGCCAGCAGCTTGTCCGGGGACAAAAATAATCAGCCCCAGCATTTT	CASSLSGDKNNQPQHF
NA	TRBV5-1	TRBJ1-2	few	TGCGCCAGCAGCTTGGCCACAGGGCCCTATGGCTACACCTTC	CASSLATGPYGYTF
TRBD2	TRBV9	TRBJ2-7	few	TGTGCCAGCAGCGTAGAAAGCGGGAGGGCCCATGAGCAGTACTTC	CASSVESGRAHEQYF
TRBD2	TRBV27	TRBJ2-7	NA	TGTGCCAGCAGTTTTCGCGCTGGCGGGAGGGCCTCCTACGAGCAGTACTTC	CASSFRAGGRASYEQYF
NA	TRBV29-1	TRBJ1-2	NA	TGCAGCGTTGTCGGGGGATCCGGCACCCGAGATAGCTATGGCTACACCTTC	CSVVGGSGTRDSYGYTF
NA	TRBV27	TRBJ2-1	many	TGTGCCAGCAGTCCATACCGGGACACGGAAAATGAGCAGTTCTTC	CASSPYRDTENEQFF
NA	TRBV20-1	TRBJ2-3	NA	TGCAGTGCAGTGTTGGGGGGGCGTGGAGATACGCAGTATTTT	CSAVLGGRGDTQYF
NA	TRBV20-1	TRBJ1-2	many	TGCAGTGCTGTTCCACAGGGAATCAAGTATGGCTACACCTTC	CSAVPQGIKYGYTF
NA	TRBV29-1	TRBJ2-4	NA	TGCAGCGTTGTTAACCCGGCCAAAAACATTCAGTACTTC	CSVVNPAKNIQYF
TRBD1	TRBV12-5	TRBJ2-7	NA	TGTGCTAGTGGACCGACAGGGGGCTACGAGCAGTACTTC	CASGPTGGYEQYF
TRBD2	TRBV3-1	TRBJ2-1	many	TGTGCCAGCAGCCGTTACTTTAGCGGGAGAGGCAATGAGCAGTTCTTC	CASSRYFSGRGNEQFF
NA	TRBV7-3	TRBJ2-3	NA	TGTGCCAGCAGCTTCTTAGGATCTAGCACAGATACGCAGTATTTT	CASSFLGSSTDTQYF
TRBD1	TRBV27	TRBJ1-1	NA	TGTGCCAGCAGGGGCTCGGGACAGGGGGCGCACACTGAAGCTTTCTTT	CASRGSGQGAHTEAFF
TRBD1	TRBV3-1	TRBJ1-4	many	TGTGCCAGCAGCCGGCGGACAGGGGATTATAATGAAAAACTGTTTTTT	CASSRRTGDYNEKLFF
TRBD2	TRBV7-8	TRBJ2-7	NA	TGTGCCAGCAGCTTTTGGCGGGAGTCCACCTACGAGCAGTACTTC	CASSFWRESTYEQYF
NA	TRBV15	TRBJ2-7	many	TGTGCCACCAGCAGAGACGGGGGAAGCTCCTACGAGCAGTACTTC	CATSRDGGSSYEQYF
NA	TRBV7-9	TRBJ2-3	NA	TGTGCCAGCCGCCCGGCCGTCGGGGGCGCTTCGGATACGCAGTATTTT	CASRPAVGGASDTQYF
NA	TRBV24-1	TRBJ2-2	many	TGTGCCACCAGTGATAGAGCGGAAGCGAACACCGGGGAGCTGTTTTTT	CATSDRAEANTGELFF
TRBD2	TRBV20-1	TRBJ2-7	many	TGCAGTGCTAAGGGGACTAGCGGATACTACGAGCAGTACTTC	CSAKGTSGYYEQYF
TRBD2	TRBV7-2	TRBJ2-2	few	TGTGCCAGCAGCTTAATGCTAGCGGGAGTTTCCGGGGAGCTGTTTTTT	CASSLMLAGVSGELFF
NA	TRBV27	TRBJ2-5	many	TGTGCCAGCAGTTTAAATGGCATGGAGACCCAGTACTTC	CASSLNGMETQYF
NA	TRBV28	TRBJ1-3	NA	TGTGCCAGCCGGGTCTCTTCTGGAAACACCATATATTTT	CASRVSSGNTIYF
NA	TRBV5-1	TRBJ2-2	many	TGCGCCAGCAGCTTGGCCGCTTCGAACACCGGGGAGCTGTTTTTT	CASSLAASNTGELFF
NA	TRBV12-3/TRBV12-4	TRBJ2-6	NA	TGTGCCAGCAGTTTTTCAGGCCCCGGGGCCAACGTCCTGACTTTC	CASSFSGPGANVLTF
NA	TRBV6-5	TRBJ1-1	NA	TGTGCCAGCAGGTACCTGAGGGGATCTGAAGCTTTCTTT	CASRYLRGSEAFF
TRBD1	TRBV29-1	TRBJ1-6	few	TGCAGCGCCGGGACAGCCAATTCACCCCTCCACTTT	CSAGTANSPLHF
NA	TRBV7-2	TRBJ2-3	few	TGTGCCAGCAGGCCCGATACTAAGGGGAGCACAGATACGCAGTATTTT	CASRPDTKGSTDTQYF
NA	TRBV15	TRBJ1-1	NA	TGTGCCACCAGCAATAAGAAACAGGGCACTGAAGCTTTCTTT	CATSNKKQGTEAFF
NA	TRBV19	TRBJ2-7	few	TGTGCCAGTAGTTTTACTGGGGCCCGAGGAGCCTACGAGCAGTACTTC	CASSFTGARGAYEQYF
TRBD1	TRBV18	TRBJ2-1	NA	TGTGCCAGCTCATCACTAGGAGCAGGGGGCGACCAGTTCTTC	CASSSLGAGGDQFF
TRBD1	TRBV12-3/TRBV12-4	TRBJ2-1	many	TGTGCCAGCAGTTTCGGTGGCCTCCGGGACAGGGACAATGAGCAGTTCTTC	CASSFGGLRDRDNEQFF
NA	TRBV6-5	TRBJ2-2	few	TGTGCCAGCAGTTACTTTCTGAGCGGGGAGCTGTTTTTT	CASSYFLSGELFF
NA	TRBV5-5	TRBJ2-7	few	TGTGCCAGCAGGATGCTACAGGGTCTTGGCTACGAGCAGTACTTC	CASRMLQGLGYEQYF
TRBD1	TRBV6-1	TRBJ2-5	many	TGTGCCAGCAGTGAATCCAAGGGAAGGGGACAGCGAGAGACCCAGTACTTC	CASSESKGRGQRETQYF
NA	TRBV11-3	TRBJ1-1	many	TGTGCCAGCAGCTTAACGTCCAAAAACACTGAAGCTTTCTTT	CASSLTSKNTEAFF
NA	TRBV20-1	TRBJ1-1	NA	TGCAGTGCTAGAGCCCTTGGGGGTTTGAACACTGAAGCTTTCTTT	CSARALGGLNTEAFF
TRBD2	TRBV12-3/TRBV12-4	TRBJ2-5	many	TGTGCCAGCAGTTTAGAGAATCGACTAGCGCCTCAAGAGACCCAGTACTTC	CASSLENRLAPQETQYF
NA	TRBV27	TRBJ1-6	NA	TGTGCCAGCAGACAGGGTGGGAGGTTCTATAATTCACCCCTCCACTTT	CASRQGGRFYNSPLHF
NA	TRBV11-2	TRBJ2-5	many	TGTGCCAGCAGCCTGGGCCGGGGTCCGATGGTGGAGACCCAGTACTTC	CASSLGRGPMVETQYF
NA	TRBV20-1	TRBJ2-2	NA	TGCAGTGCTAGATCACACGGGAACACCGGGGAGCTGTTTTTT	CSARSHGNTGELFF
TRBD1	TRBV11-2	TRBJ2-1	NA	TGTGCCAGCAGCTCTCGGACAGGGCCCGACAATGAGCAGTTCTTC	CASSSRTGPDNEQFF
NA	TRBV12-3/TRBV12-4	TRBJ2-6	few	TGTGCCAGCAGCGAAACCCCGGGGGCCAACGTCCTGACTTTC	CASSETPGANVLTF
TRBD1	TRBV25-1	TRBJ2-3	many	TGTGCCAGCAGTGAACCCTTCGGACAGGGGGAGAACACAGATACGCAGTATTTT	CASSEPFGQGENTDTQYF
NA	TRBV5-1	TRBJ2-3	many	TGCGCCAGCAGCCTGGAATCGACAGATACGCAGTATTTT	CASSLESTDTQYF
NA	TRBV7-3	TRBJ1-1	many	TGTGCCAGCAGCTTAGGAAGGAGAGGTGAAGCTTTCTTT	CASSLGRRGEAFF
TRBD2	TRBV15	TRBJ2-5	few	TGTGCCACCAGCAGGGAACCGGGACTAGCGGGAGAGACCCAGTACTTC	CATSREPGLAGETQYF
NA	TRBV28	TRBJ2-5	many	TGTGCCAGCAGTTTTAGCGGACGCCAAGAGACCCAGTACTTC	CASSFSGRQETQYF
NA	TRBV7-3	TRBJ1-6	many	TGTGCCAGCAGCTTAGGGCCGTATAATTCACCCCTCCACTTT	CASSLGPYNSPLHF
NA	TRBV5-1	TRBJ2-3	many	TGTGCCAGCAGCTCCCCACCGAAGTTAACAGGGATCACAGATACGCAGTATTTT	CASSSPPKLTGITDTQYF
TRBD2	TRBV5-1	TRBJ2-2	NA	TGCGCCAGCAGCTTGACTAGCGGGACTACGAACACCGGGGAGCTGTTTTTT	CASSLTSGTTNTGELFF